The 25 T cell receptor beta chains below come from one sample, sequenced in a study of blood T cell repertoires in COVID-19. This table comes from immunoSEQ multiplex PCR, and its TCRdb copy is limited to in-frame clones, with some not included. The data show 90,000 to 150,000 clones, roughly nine tenths seen once. The specimen sequenced was peripheral blood. Source of these receptors: a human donor in a cohort sampled during active COVID-19.

The rearrangement uses TRBV6-6 and TRBJ1-4; tentative D call: TRBD1 (5 bases). CDR3 length: 16 amino acids. Germline lookup yields CDR1 MNHNY and CDR2 SVGAGI (reference sequence). Deletions cut 6 bases from V and 5 bases from J, with 19 bases between. CDR3 DNA: TGTGCCAGCAGCTTCTTCCAGGGACGGGGGAATGAAAAACTGTTTTTT. Amino acids: CASSFFQGRGNEKLFF.

The J gene is TRBJ2-7, the V gene TRBV27, with D tentatively TRBD1 (6 bases). The germline V gene has CDR1 MNHEY and CDR2 SMNVEV (reference sequence). This CDR3 region has 13 residues. V lost 2 bases and J 4 bases, leaving 9 bases between the germline ends. CDR3 DNA sequence: TGTGCCAGCAGTTTAGGGACAAATTACGAGCAGTACTTC. Its translation: CASSLGTNYEQYF.

V gene TRBV7-9 combines with J gene TRBJ2-1; 9 bases line up with TRBD1. The CDR3 covers 16 residues. V dropped 3 bases and J dropped 9; count of bases not matched to a gene: 12. Germline lookup yields CDR1 SEHNR and CDR2 FQNEAQ (reference sequence). Written as DNA, the CDR3 is TGTGCCAGCAGCTTTCGTCTTTCGGGACAGGGAAGTGAGCAGTTCTTC. It is translated as CASSFRLSGQGSEQFF.

The V gene is TRBV3-1 (or the pseudogene TRBV3-2), the J gene TRBJ1-5; 9 bases align to TRBD1. This CDR3 is 17 amino acids long. The germline CDR1 and CDR2 sequences are LGHDT and YNNKEL (reference sequence). V shed 3 bases, J shed 3 bases, and the junction held 9 bases outside the gene matches. The CDR3 DNA follows: TGTGCCAGCAGCCAGGCCCGGGACAGGGCGAACAATCAGCCCCAGCATTTT. As protein: CASSQARDRANNQPQHF.

This chain connects TRBV29-1 to TRBJ2-3; TRBD2 is a possible D gene (6 bases). The CDR3 is 13 amino acids. The germline V gene encodes CDR1 SQVTM and CDR2 ANQGSEA. V lost 6 bases and J 3 bases, leaving 13 bases between the germline ends. CDR3 sequence (DNA): TGCAGCGTACCCGCGGGACCGACAGATACGCAGTATTTT. Translated: CSVPAGPTDTQYF.

This rearrangement joins TRBV19 to TRBJ2-5, with 11 bases identical to TRBD2. V trimming: 5 bases; J trimming: 0 bases; junction bases outside the gene matches: 2. The CDR3 spans 15 residues. The germline CDR1 and CDR2 sequences are LNHDA and SQIVND (reference sequence). CDR3 sequence reads: CASSGTSGNQETQYF. The CDR3 nucleotides are TGTGCCAGTAGTGGGACTAGCGGAAACCAAGAGACCCAGTACTTC.

This clone has only a few counts. V gene TRBV28 combines with J gene TRBJ1-1; D remains ambiguous. The CDR3 runs 15 residues. With 3 bases removed from V and 8 bases from J, the gap between germline ends came to 19 bases. CDR1 is MDHEN, CDR2 SYDVKM, per germline. This chain's CDR3 is CASSFHGSGITEAFF. CDR3 in DNA: TGTGCCAGCAGTTTCCACGGGAGTGGGATAACCGAAGCTTTCTTT.

This clone was detected only once. The chain has TRBV19 and TRBJ2-5, with 9 bases aligning to TRBD1. CDR3 length equals 14 residues. The V segment lost 1 base and the J segment 4 bases; nucleotides outside the gene matches: 1. Germline V gene data show CDR1 as LNHDA and CDR2 as SQIVND (reference sequence). CDR3 in amino acids: CASSIAGQGETQYF. The CDR3 DNA sequence: TGTGCCAGTAGTATAGCGGGACAGGGAGAGACCCAGTACTTC.

This chain connects TRBV6-5 to TRBJ1-1, with D possibly TRBD1 on 6 matching bases. V gave up 0 bases and J gave up 10 bases, with 18 bases separating them. CDR3 length: 15 amino acids. The germline V gene has CDR1 MNHEY and CDR2 SVGAGI. CDR3 DNA: TGTGCCAGCAGTTACTCCAGAGGGGGAGCAGGCGGAGCTTTCTTT. Protein: CASSYSRGGAGGAFF.

This chain uses TRBV12-5 with TRBJ2-3, with 9 bases lining up with TRBD2. The CDR3 runs 17 residues. The germline V gene has CDR1 LGHNT and CDR2 FRNRAP. V lost 8 bases to trimming and J lost 1 base; unmatched junction nucleotides: 13. The CDR3 nucleotides are TGTGCTAGTTCATTAGTGCGGGAGGGCCGAGGCACAGATACGCAGTATTTT. Its translation: CASSLVREGRGTDTQYF. The whole variable domain, filled in from reference TRBV12-5 and TRBJ2-3, reads DARVTQTPRHKVTEMGQEVTMRCQPILGHNTVFWYRQTMMQGLELLAYFRNRAPLDDSGMPKDRFSAEMPDATLATLKIQPSEPRDSAVYFCASSLVREGRGTDTQYFGPGTRLTVL.

This chain links TRBV11-2 with TRBJ2-7, with D possibly TRBD2 on 6 matching bases. The CDR3 is 11 residues long. Trimming removed 10 bases from V and 4 bases from J, with 11 bases in between. The germline V gene has CDR1 SGHAT and CDR2 FQNNGV. This CDR3 reads CAIRRVYEQYF. In DNA form, the CDR3 reads TGTGCCATACGGAGGGTGTACGAGCAGTACTTC.

This chain connects TRBV5-1 to TRBJ1-2, with D possibly matching TRBD1 (6 bases). The CDR3 loop spans 15 amino acids. Germline V gives CDR1 SGHRS, CDR2 YFSETQ. Between the trimmed V and J ends, which lost 4 bases and 4 bases, there was a span of 17 bases. CDR3 sequence: CASSPTLRGRYGYTF. CDR3 in DNA: TGCGCCAGCAGCCCAACACTCAGGGGACGCTATGGCTACACCTTC.

The V and J genes are TRBV5-1 and TRBJ1-5, with a tentative D call TRBD1 (5 bases). The CDR3 runs 15 residues. V dropped 0 bases and J dropped 3 bases, with 10 bases sitting between them. The germline V gene encodes CDR1 SGHRS and CDR2 YFSETQ. The CDR3 protein is CASSLDPGDNQPQHF. The CDR3 DNA sequence: TGCGCCAGCAGCTTGGATCCGGGGGACAATCAGCCCCAGCATTTT.

This chain uses TRBV25-1 with TRBJ2-7; D is possibly TRBD1 (5 bases). Germline lookup yields CDR1 MGHDK and CDR2 SYGVNS. The CDR3 totals 15 residues. V lost 2 bases and J lost 0, with 11 bases in between. The CDR3 DNA sequence: TGTGCCAGCAGTGAAGACAGCCTCCTCTCCTACGAGCAGTACTTC. Protein sequence: CASSEDSLLSYEQYF.

J is TRBJ2-7 and V is TRBV19; D possibly corresponds to TRBD1 (5 bases). The CDR3 has 15 amino acids. The germline V and J ends were trimmed by 3 bases and 0 bases, with 12 bases remaining between them. Germline values: CDR1 LNHDA, CDR2 SQIVND (reference sequence). The CDR3 nucleotides are TGTGCCAGTAGTATTCGCCAGGGTAGCTCCTACGAGCAGTACTTC. This codes for CASSIRQGSSYEQYF. Using reference TRBV19 and TRBJ2-7 for the parts outside the CDR3, the full variable domain is DGGITQSPKYLFRKEGQNVTLSCEQNLNHDAMYWYRQDPGQGLRLIYYSQIVNDFQKGDIAEGYSVSREKKESFPLTVTSAQKNPTAFYLCASSIRQGSSYEQYFGPGTRLTVT.

J is TRBJ1-3 and V is TRBV6-6; D perhaps matches TRBD1 (5 bases). This CDR3 comprises 16 residues. V was clipped by 2 bases and J by 2 bases, with 13 bases between them. Germline-derived CDR1 and CDR2 are MNHNY and SVGAGI (reference sequence). In DNA form, the CDR3 reads TGTGCCAGCAGTTACGGAGGGGAGAGGGCTGGAAACACCATATATTTT. As protein: CASSYGGERAGNTIYF.

The gene calls are TRBV14 and TRBJ2-3; D is unclear. Germline assignment: CDR1 SGHDN and CDR2 FVKESK. The V end lost 9 bases, the J end lost 4 bases, and 20 bases lay between the germline ends. The CDR3 length is 15 residues. CDR3 bases: TGTGCCAGTGACTGCCTCCGAACGTCCCCAGATACGCAGTATTTT. The encoded protein is CASDCLRTSPDTQYF.

V and J are TRBV12-3 or TRBV12-4 and TRBJ2-2; D not certain. V was clipped by 3 bases and J by 8 bases, with 10 bases between them. This CDR3 has 13 residues. For the CDR3, the DNA is TGTGCCAGCAGTTTGAGCCGGAGAGGGGAGCTGTTTTTT. Encoded protein: CASSLSRRGELFF.

The CDR3 protein is CASSQRGQGARGYTF. DNA of the CDR3: TGTGCCAGCAGCCAACGTGGACAGGGGGCGCGAGGCTACACCTTC. This chain uses TRBV3-1 (or the pseudogene TRBV3-2) with TRBJ1-2; TRBD1 agrees at 11 bases. CDR1 is LGHDT and CDR2 is YNNKEL in the germline V gene (reference sequence). V dropped 2 bases and J dropped 8; count of bases not matched to a gene: 7. The CDR3 is 15 amino acids.

A few counts support this clone. Other DNA sequences in this sample translate to the same CDR3. The CDR3 protein is CASSPQGGYGYTF. The DNA for the CDR3 is TGTGCCAGCTCCCCCCAAGGGGGTTATGGCTACACCTTC. The rearrangement uses TRBV18 and TRBJ1-2, with a possible D match to TRBD1 (6 bases). Per germline, CDR1 KGHSH and CDR2 LQKENI. This CDR3 has 13 residues. Trimming took off 6 bases at V and 5 bases at J, with 13 bases between the two ends.

The chain joins TRBV3-1 (or the pseudogene TRBV3-2) to TRBJ1-2; a weak D match, TRBD1 (6 bases). Germline-derived CDR1 and CDR2 are LGHDT and YNNKEL (reference sequence). V was trimmed by 3 bases and J by 6 bases, leaving 17 bases between them. The CDR3 is 15 amino acids. The CDR3 here is CASSQGGGAYDGYTF. The DNA of the CDR3 is TGTGCCAGCAGCCAGGGGGGGGGCGCGTATGATGGCTACACCTTC.

The chain couples TRBV6-1 to TRBJ1-2, with 8 bases identical to TRBD1. Germline CDR1 reads MNHNS; CDR2 reads SASEGT. V shed 2 bases, J shed 3 bases, and the junction held 5 bases outside the gene matches. This CDR3 has 15 amino acids. This chain's CDR3 is CASSEIGQGHYGYTF. CDR3 sequence (DNA): TGTGCCAGCAGTGAAATAGGACAGGGTCACTATGGCTACACCTTC.

In this sample, this clone turned up once. The rearrangement uses TRBV5-6 and TRBJ2-5; D not certain. The V gene lost 2 bases and the J gene lost 5 bases, with 10 bases spanning the gap. Germline loops: CDR1 SGHDT, CDR2 YYEEEE. This CDR3 is 13 amino acids long. The CDR3 nucleotides read TGTGCCAGCAGCTTATCCGGGTTTGAGACCCAGTACTTC. This codes for CASSLSGFETQYF.

This rearrangement joins TRBV5-1 to TRBJ1-1, with no clear D. This CDR3 has 15 residues. Germline values: CDR1 SGHRS, CDR2 YFSETQ. V was clipped by 4 bases and J by 0 bases, with 13 bases between them. Here the CDR3 reads CASSKAQTMNTEAFF. In nucleotides, the CDR3 is TGCGCCAGCAGCAAGGCACAGACTATGAACACTGAAGCTTTCTTT.

This chain uses TRBV6-5 with TRBJ1-4; TRBD1 aligns across 10 bases. CDR3 length: 15 amino acids. CDR1 is MNHEY and CDR2 is SVGAGI in the germline V gene. The V gene end was trimmed by 6 bases and the J gene end by 7 bases; junction bases not matched to a gene: 8. CDR3 sequence reads: CASSRSGQGSEKLFF. In nucleotides, the CDR3 is TGTGCCAGCAGCCGCTCGGGACAGGGGAGTGAAAAACTGTTTTTT.